The 20 T cell receptor beta chains listed next were all sequenced from one sample in a study of tumor and adjacent non-tumor tissue in lung cancer. No cell sorting was done before RNA was extracted from the tissue. The normal lung tissue was taken more than 3 cm from the tumor edge. Three rounds of nested PCR, following a modified ARM-PCR protocol, produced the TCRbeta library. TCRdb fed the multiplex PCR reads into MiXCR, producing one record per CDR3 protein. The sample consists of 85,000 to 130,000 distinct CDR3 sequences, 50% to 70% of them appearing once. Sequencing was performed on distant non-tumor lung tissue. These receptors were taken from a man aged 25-45 years with non-small cell lung cancer.

This clonotype occurred a few times. DNA of the CDR3: TGTGCCAGCAGTCAAACAGGGGTTATCTCTCCCCTCCACTTT. Translating gives CASSQTGVISPLHF. The chain links TRBV6-5 to TRBJ1-6; 7 positions agree with TRBD1. The CDR3 spans 14 residues. Per the germline V gene, CDR1 is MNHEY and CDR2 is SVGAGI. V trimming: 5 bases; J trimming: 13 bases; junction bases outside the gene matches: 11.

The V and J genes are TRBV20-1 and TRBJ1-6; D not certain. The germline gives CDR1 DFQATT, CDR2 SNEGSKA (reference sequence). This CDR3 is 13 amino acids long. The CDR3 here is CSPTRAGNSPLHF. CDR3 DNA: TGCAGCCCCACAAGGGCGGGGAATTCACCCCTCCACTTT.

A note on this clonotype: Here the CDR3 omits its conserved ending phenylalanine or tryptophan, so a read error is the likely source. The DNA is omitted, as the CDR3 cannot be located on it reliably, and the CDR3 follows TCRdb's listing. This chain joins TRBV11-2 and TRBJ2-3. Counting both end residues, the CDR3 totals 14 amino acids. The germline gives CDR1 SGHAT, CDR2 FQNNGV. CDR3 region: CASSLGGSGDTQYS.

J is TRBJ1-4 and V is TRBV5-1; the D is unclear. CDR3 length equals 14 residues. Trimming removed 4 bases from V and 2 bases from J, with 9 bases in between. CDR1 and CDR2 (germline): SGHRS, YFSETQ. CDR3 DNA sequence: TGCGCCAGCAGCCTAGAGGGCACTAATGAAAAACTGTTTTTT. Translation gives CASSLEGTNEKLFF.

This clonotype was observed a handful of times. With a much larger clone just one base away, this may be a read error. This chain uses TRBV24-1 with TRBJ2-7, with 7 nucleotides matching TRBD1. The CDR3 is 15 residues long. Germline V gene data show CDR1 as KGHDR and CDR2 as SFDVKD. CDR3 DNA: TGTGTCACCAGTGATACCGGGACAGCAGTCTACGAGCAGTACTTC. Protein sequence: CVTSDTGTAVYEQYF.

Turning to this clonotype: Given the absence of the conserved phenylalanine or tryptophan at the CDR3 end, a read error is likely. It is unclear where the CDR3 begins or ends on the DNA, so no DNA is shown, and the CDR3 is as TCRdb lists it. The chain employs TRBV11-1 and TRBJ2-1; TRBD2 is the table's D call, not checked against the DNA. The CDR3 region is 12 residues in length, termini included. Germline loops: CDR1 SGHAT, CDR2 FQDESV (reference sequence). The CDR3 sequence is CASSFPGLGVFI.

The CDR3 DNA reads as TGTGCCAGGAGCCCAGCGGGGACGTATGGCTACACCTTC. Amino acids: CARSPAGTYGYTF. J is TRBJ1-2 and V is TRBV7-9, with D possibly TRBD1 on 5 matching bases. CDR1 and CDR2 (germline): SEHNR, FQNEAQ (reference sequence). Trimming took off 9 bases at V and 5 bases at J, with 16 bases between the two ends. CDR3 size: 13 residues.

A remark on this clonotype: Germline and junction disagree at one end, which may indicate a read error. The rearrangement links TRBV20-1 to TRBJ2-1; a possible D gene is TRBD2 (6 bases). The CDR3 covers 15 residues. Germline assignment: CDR1 DFQATT and CDR2 SNEGSKA (reference sequence). CDR3 protein: CSALTWTNVLHEQLF. As DNA, the CDR3 is TGCAGTGCCCTGACCTGGACTAACGTTCTCCATGAGCAGCTCTTC.

This clonotype has a handful of counts. The CDR3 nucleotides are TGTGCCTGGAGTGTGGGTAGCGACGCCTACAATGAGCAGTTCTTC. Translation gives CAWSVGSDAYNEQFF. The chain uses TRBV30 and TRBJ2-1, with D possibly TRBD2 on 5 matching bases. Per the germline V gene, CDR1 is GTSNPN and CDR2 is SVGIG (reference sequence). V lost 0 bases and J 2 bases, leaving 11 bases between the germline ends. The CDR3 loop spans 15 amino acids. Full variable domain (rest looked up from reference TRBV30 and TRBJ2-1): SQTIHQWPATLVQPVGSPLSLECTVEGTSNPNLYWYRQAAGRGLQLLFYSVGIGQISSEVPQNLSASRPQDRQFILSSKKLLLSDSGFYLCAWSVGSDAYNEQFFGPGTRLTVL.

A single count supports this clonotype. It is likely a read error, because the conserved phenylalanine at the end of the CDR3 is missing. The chain links TRBV11-2 to TRBJ2-3; D is undetermined. This CDR3 is 12 amino acids long. Germline assignment: CDR1 SGHAT and CDR2 FQNNGV. The V end was cut by 5 bases, the J end by 11 bases, with 14 bases between. The CDR3 nucleotides are TGTGCCAGCAGCGCCGAGCCCTTGTGGCAGTATGTT. Protein sequence: CASSAEPLWQYV.

The V call is TRBV29-1, the J call TRBJ2-5; D gene unclear. The V end was cut by 7 bases, the J end by 2 bases, with 11 bases between. Germline assignment: CDR1 SQVTM and CDR2 ANQGSEA. This CDR3 has 12 amino acids. CDR3 in amino acids: CSAGVQQETQYF. The DNA of the CDR3 is TGCAGCGCTGGAGTACAGCAAGAGACCCAGTACTTC.

A remark on this clonotype: Mismatch with germline at one junction end may stem from a read error. The V and J genes are TRBV12-3 or TRBV12-4 and TRBJ2-7; 8 bases map to TRBD1. The CDR3 contains 13 residues. CDR3 in amino acids: CVSSPPGGDEQYF. DNA of the CDR3: TGTGTCAGCAGCCCCCCAGGGGGCGATGAGCAGTACTTC.

The chain carries TRBV6-1 and TRBJ1-2; D may be TRBD1 (5 bases). Trimming cost V 9 bases and J 8 bases, with 25 bases left between them. The CDR3 has 15 amino acids. Germline V CDR1 and CDR2: MNHNS, SASEGT. The CDR3 nucleotides read TGTGCCAGTACCACCGTCATGCAGGACCCAGGGGGCTACACCTTC. Residues: CASTTVMQDPGGYTF.

On this clonotype itself: This may be a read error: a much more frequent sequence differs by one nucleotide. This sequence joins TRBV12-3 or TRBV12-4 and TRBJ1-1; D ambiguous. The V end lost 3 bases, the J end lost 5 bases, and 4 bases lay between the germline ends. The CDR3 runs to 11 residues. CDR3 sequence: CASSFRTEAFF. The CDR3 region has the DNA TGTGCCAGCAGTTTCAGGACTGAAGCTTTCTTT.

The genes are TRBV11-2 and TRBJ1-1, with no clear D. The V end lost 6 bases, the J end lost 3 bases, and 11 bases lay between the germline ends. Germline-derived CDR1 and CDR2 are SGHAT and FQNNGV. The CDR3 has 13 residues. This chain's CDR3 is CASRLGRYTEAFF. CDR3 nucleotides: TGTGCCAGCAGATTGGGTCGTTACACTGAAGCTTTCTTT.

Worth noting for this clonotype: This may be a read error, as it is one base from a much larger clone. V gene TRBV28 combines with J gene TRBJ2-5; D is possibly TRBD1 or TRBD2 (5 bases each). CDR1 is MDHEN, CDR2 SYDVKM, per germline. The CDR3 length is 16 residues. The DNA of the CDR3 is TGTGACAGCAGTATTGGGACGGAGGCCTTCCAAGAGACCCAGTACTTC. This sequence encodes CDSSIGTEAFQETQYF.

The genes are TRBV4-3 and TRBJ1-6; maybe TRBD1 (5 bases). The CDR3 has 13 amino acids. Germline CDR1 reads LGHNA; CDR2 reads YSLEER. Trimming removed 9 bases at V and 8 bases at J, with 14 bases between. The CDR3 region has the DNA TGCGCCAGTCAGAGGGGTTACTATTCACCCCTCCACTTT. This codes for CASQRGYYSPLHF.

To note about this clonotype: The junction and the germline gene differ at one end; a read error may be behind it. The V gene is TRBV29-1, the J gene TRBJ2-7, with D possibly called TRBD1 or TRBD2 (5 bases each). CDR1 is SQVTM, CDR2 ANQGSEA, per germline. The CDR3 is 14 residues long. The DNA for the CDR3 is TGCAGCGTTAATACCGGGACGCCCAGCTACGACCAGTACTTC. It specifies CSVNTGTPSYDQYF.

This clonotype was counted ten times or more. The genes are TRBV20-1 and TRBJ2-2; D remains ambiguous. The CDR3 has 13 residues. Germline CDR1 is DFQATT and CDR2 is SNEGSKA (reference sequence). V was trimmed by 3 bases and J by 2 bases, leaving 7 bases between them. The DNA of the CDR3 is TGCAGTGCTAGCGGGTCAAACACCGGGGAGCTGTTTTTT. Translation gives CSASGSNTGELFF.

As regards this clonotype: The CDR3 carries no conserved terminal phenylalanine or tryptophan, so it likely arises from a read error. The DNA is left out, because the CDR3 cannot be placed on it with certainty; the CDR3 is given as TCRdb lists it. The J gene is TRBJ2-5, the V gene TRBV20-1; the DNA was not compared with TRBD2, the D call given in the table. The CDR3 is 15 residues long, counting both termini. The germline gives CDR1 DFQATT, CDR2 SNEGSKA (reference sequence). The CDR3 is CSARGQRGGEETQYI.